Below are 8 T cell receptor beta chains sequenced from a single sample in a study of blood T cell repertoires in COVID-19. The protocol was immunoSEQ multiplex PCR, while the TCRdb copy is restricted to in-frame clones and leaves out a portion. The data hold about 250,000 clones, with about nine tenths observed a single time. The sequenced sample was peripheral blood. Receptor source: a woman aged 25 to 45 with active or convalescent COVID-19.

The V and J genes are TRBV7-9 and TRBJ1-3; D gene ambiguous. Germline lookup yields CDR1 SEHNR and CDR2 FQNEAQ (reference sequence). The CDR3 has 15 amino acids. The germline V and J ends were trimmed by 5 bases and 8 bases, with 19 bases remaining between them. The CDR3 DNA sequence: TGTGCCAGCAGCATCAACGGGAAAGCAATAGACACCATATATTTT. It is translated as CASSINGKAIDTIYF.

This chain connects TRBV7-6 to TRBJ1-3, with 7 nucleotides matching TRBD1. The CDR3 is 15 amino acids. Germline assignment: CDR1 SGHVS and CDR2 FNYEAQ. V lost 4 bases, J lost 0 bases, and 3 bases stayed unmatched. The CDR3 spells CASSSWTGSGNTIYF. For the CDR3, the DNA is TGTGCCAGCAGCTCCTGGACAGGCTCTGGAAACACCATATATTTT.

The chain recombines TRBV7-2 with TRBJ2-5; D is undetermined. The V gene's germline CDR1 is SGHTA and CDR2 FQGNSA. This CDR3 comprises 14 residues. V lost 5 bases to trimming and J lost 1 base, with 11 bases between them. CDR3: CASSIKDFQETQYF. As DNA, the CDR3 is TGTGCCAGCAGCATCAAAGACTTCCAAGAGACCCAGTACTTC.

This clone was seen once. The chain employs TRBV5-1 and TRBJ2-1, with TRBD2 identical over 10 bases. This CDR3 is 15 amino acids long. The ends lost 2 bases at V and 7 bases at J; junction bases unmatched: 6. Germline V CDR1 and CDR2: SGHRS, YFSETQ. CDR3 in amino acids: CASSLNLAGGNEQFF. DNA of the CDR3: TGCGCCAGCAGCTTAAATTTAGCGGGGGGAAATGAGCAGTTCTTC. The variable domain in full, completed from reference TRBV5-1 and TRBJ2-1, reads KAGVTQTPRYLIKTRGQQVTLSCSPISGHRSVSWYQQTPGQGLQFLFEYFSETQRNKGNFPGRFSGRQFSNSRSEMNVSTLELGDSALYLCASSLNLAGGNEQFFGPGTRLTVL.

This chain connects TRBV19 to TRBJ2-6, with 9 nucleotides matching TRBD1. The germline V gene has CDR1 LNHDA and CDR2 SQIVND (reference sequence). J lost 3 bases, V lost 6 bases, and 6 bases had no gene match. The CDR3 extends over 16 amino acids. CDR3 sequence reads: CASRWGQGGGANVLTF. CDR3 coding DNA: TGTGCCAGTAGATGGGGACAGGGTGGTGGGGCCAACGTCCTGACTTTC.

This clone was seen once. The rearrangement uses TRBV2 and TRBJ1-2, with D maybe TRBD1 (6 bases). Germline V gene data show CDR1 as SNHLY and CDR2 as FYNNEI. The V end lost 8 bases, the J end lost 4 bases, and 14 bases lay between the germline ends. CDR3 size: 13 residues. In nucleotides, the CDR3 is TGTGCCAGCTGCCGGACAGTTTCCTATGGCTACACCTTC. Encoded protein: CASCRTVSYGYTF.

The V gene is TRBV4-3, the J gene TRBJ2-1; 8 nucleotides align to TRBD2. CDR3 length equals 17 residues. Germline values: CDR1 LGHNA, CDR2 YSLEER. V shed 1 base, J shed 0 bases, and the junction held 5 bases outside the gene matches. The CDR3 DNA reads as TGCGCCAGCAGCCAAGGAGATAGCGGGACCTCCTACAATGAGCAGTTCTTC. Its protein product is CASSQGDSGTSYNEQFF.

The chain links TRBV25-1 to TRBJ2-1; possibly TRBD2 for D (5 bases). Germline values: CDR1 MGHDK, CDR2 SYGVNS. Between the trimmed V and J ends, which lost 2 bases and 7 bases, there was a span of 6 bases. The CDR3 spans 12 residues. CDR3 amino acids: CASSERTNEQFF. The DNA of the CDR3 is TGTGCCAGCAGTGAACGGACTAATGAGCAGTTCTTC.